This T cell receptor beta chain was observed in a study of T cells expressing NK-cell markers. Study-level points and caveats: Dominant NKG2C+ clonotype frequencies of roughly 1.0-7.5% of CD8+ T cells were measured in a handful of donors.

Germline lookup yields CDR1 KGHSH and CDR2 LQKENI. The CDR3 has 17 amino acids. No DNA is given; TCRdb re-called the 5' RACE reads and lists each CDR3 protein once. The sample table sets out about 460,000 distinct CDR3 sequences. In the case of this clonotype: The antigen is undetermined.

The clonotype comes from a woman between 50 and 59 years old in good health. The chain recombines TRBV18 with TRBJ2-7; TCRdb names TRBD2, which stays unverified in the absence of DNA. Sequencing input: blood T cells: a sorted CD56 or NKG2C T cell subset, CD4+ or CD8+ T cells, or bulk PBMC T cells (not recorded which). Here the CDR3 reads CASSPLAGAPRPLEQYF.